This T cell receptor (beta chain) was retrieved from a study of cytomegalovirus exposure and HLA in healthy donors. With regard to this clone: Its cognate antigen is unknown.

The PCR was carried out with 60 Vbeta primers and 13 Jbeta primers. The method was immunoSEQ multiplex PCR; TCRdb's version includes in-frame clones alone and lacks a portion of them. This repertoire shows roughly 200,000 clones, around three quarters found once; its top ten account for about 1.9%. Whole-study findings and limits: Researchers counted 150 to 200 TCR beta chains as cytomegalovirus-associated.

The receptor comes from a man between 25 and 39 years old in good health and CMV-seronegative. Sequencing was performed on PBMCs.

As DNA, the CDR3 is TGTGCCAGCCGAACGGCAGCGGATCTCTACGAGCAGTACTTC. Amino acids: CASRTAADLYEQYF. V is TRBV6-5 and J is TRBJ2-7; maybe TRBD2 (5 bases). The CDR3 length is 14 residues. V dropped 8 bases and J dropped 3 bases, with 17 bases sitting between them. The germline V gene encodes CDR1 MNHEY and CDR2 SVGAGI.